This passage covers 8 T cell receptor beta chains from one sample sequenced in a study of T-cell reconstitution after alpha-beta-depleted transplantation in children. Preparation of the TCRbeta library used unique molecular identifiers. TCRdb analysed the PCR reads with MiXCR anew, one entry per CDR3 protein. In the table there are 450,000 to 600,000 distinct CDR3 sequences, 10% to 13% of which are singletons. The input for sequencing was PBMCs, taken before TCRalphabeta/CD19-depleted stem cell transplant. The origin of the receptors is a child younger than 10 with inherited bone marrow failure, due to receive a stem cell transplant.

The CDR3 sequence: CASYSTADYEQYF. The DNA of the CDR3 is TGTGCCAGCTATTCGACAGCGGACTACGAGCAGTACTTC. The chain links TRBV28 to TRBJ2-7; D is perhaps TRBD1 or TRBD2 (5 bases each). V was cut by 8 bases and J by 3 bases, with 14 bases left in between. Germline V gene sequence: CDR1 MDHEN, CDR2 SYDVKM. CDR3 length: 13 residues.

On this clonotype itself: This may arise from a read error, as a much more abundant clone is one base away. CDR3 amino acids: CASSFGPVANVLTF. CDR3 DNA: TGTGCCAGCAGCTTTGGGCCTGTGGCCAACGTCCTGACTTTC. This chain joins TRBV5-5 and TRBJ2-6; D is uncertain. The CDR3 is made up of 14 amino acids. Trimming removed 2 bases from V and 6 bases from J, with 9 bases in between. Germline CDR1 reads SGHKS; CDR2 reads YYEKEE (reference sequence).

The chain carries TRBV25-1 and TRBJ1-4; a possible D gene is TRBD1 (5 bases). Trimming cost V 5 bases and J 0 bases, with 16 bases left between them. The CDR3 totals 17 residues. CDR1 and CDR2 from the germline V gene are MGHDK and SYGVNS. The CDR3 bases are TGTGCCAGCAGTCGTCCAGGGATGAAGGCAACTAATGAAAAACTGTTTTTT. Translated: CASSRPGMKATNEKLFF.

The sample holds a few counts of this clonotype. The gene calls are TRBV7-2 and TRBJ1-6, with TRBD1 identical over 10 bases. The germline V gene encodes CDR1 SGHTA and CDR2 FQGNSA. The CDR3 consists of 16 residues. Unmatched junction bases numbered 10, after V lost 5 bases and J lost 9 bases. Written as DNA, the CDR3 is TGTGCCAGCAGCAAGCCGGGACAGGGGCCCCTTTCACCCCTCCACTTT. Protein sequence: CASSKPGQGPLSPLHF.

There are a few counts of this clonotype. The rearrangement uses TRBV18 and TRBJ2-7; D perhaps matches TRBD1 (5 bases). V was cut by 0 bases and J by 6 bases, with 12 bases left in between. Germline CDR1 reads KGHSH; CDR2 reads LQKENI. CDR3 length: 14 residues. This CDR3 reads CASSPPVGQSEQYF. Written as DNA, the CDR3 is TGTGCCAGCTCACCACCGGTTGGACAAAGCGAGCAGTACTTC.

This chain joins TRBV7-6 and TRBJ2-3, with D perhaps assigned TRBD1 or TRBD2 (5 bases each). Looked up from germline, CDR1 is SGHVS and CDR2 is FNYEAQ. The germline V and J ends were trimmed by 4 bases and 9 bases, with 17 bases remaining between them. There are 14 residues in the CDR3. For the CDR3, the DNA is TGTGCCAGCAGCTCCGGGACCGCAATAATGACGCAGTATTTT. Protein product: CASSSGTAIMTQYF.

This clonotype was detected many times. CDR3 residues: CSVEGWQGGSYEQYF. For the CDR3, the DNA is TGCAGCGTTGAAGGATGGCAGGGGGGCTCCTACGAGCAGTACTTC. The rearrangement links TRBV29-1 to TRBJ2-7; the D gene is possibly TRBD1 (7 bases). Looked up from germline, CDR1 is SQVTM and CDR2 is ANQGSEA. The V end was cut by 1 base, the J end by 0 bases, with 13 bases between. There are 15 residues in the CDR3.

At least ten counts were recorded for this clonotype. The chain has TRBV9 and TRBJ2-3; D ambiguous. This CDR3 has 16 residues. V was clipped by 3 bases and J by 5 bases, with 19 bases between them. In germline, CDR1 is SGDLS, CDR2 YYNGEE. CDR3 coding DNA: TGTGCCAGCAGCGACGCAGAAAGAGCGTTAGGAGATACGCAGTATTTT. Its translation is CASSDAERALGDTQYF.